This TCR beta chain was recorded in a study of sequential checkpoint blockade in melanoma. Whole-study context: First-line arms were nivolumab then ipilimumab, or the reverse, randomized 1:1. Both treatment sequences were followed by maintenance nivolumab.

As to treatment: randomized to nivolumab then ipilimumab (arm A) or the reverse (arm B). No patient had prior DNA-damaging chemotherapy. PBMC sorting kept live CD3+CD8+ cells without CD19 or CD56. TCRdb keeps only in-frame clones here, not all; method: immunoSEQ multiplex PCR. The sample holds 30,000 or so clones, roughly 84% seen once. The J segment lost 4 bases and the V segment lost 0 bases, leaving 4 bases of the junction unmatched. This CDR3 contains 15 residues. Germline-derived CDR1 and CDR2 are SGHNT and YYREEE (reference sequence). This TCR was recovered from a human donor with melanoma. V is TRBV5-4 and J is TRBJ1-2, with TRBD1 matching over 9 bases. This sample comprised CD8+ T cells sorted from blood (inferred from file names), obtained from a patient given nivolumab and ipilimumab in sequence. CDR3 sequence reads: CASSLGGQGPYGYTF. CDR3 nucleotides: TGTGCCAGCAGCTTGGGGGGACAGGGTCCCTATGGCTACACCTTC.